These 21 T cell receptor beta chains originate from one sample sequenced in a study of PD-1 blockade in mismatch repair-deficient tumors. Sequencing was performed with immunoSEQ multiplex PCR; in TCRdb, only in-frame clones are kept and a portion is missing. The data contain some 49,000 clones, 65% to 80% of them singletons. Sequencing was performed on PBMCs, taken before pembrolizumab treatment. All receptors derive from an adult with mismatch repair-deficient cancer.

The rearrangement uses TRBV19 and TRBJ2-7; D gene ambiguous. CDR1 and CDR2 (germline): LNHDA, SQIVND (reference sequence). Trimming left V 4 bases short and J 4 bases short, with 8 bases between. The CDR3 is made up of 12 amino acids. The CDR3: CASSTMGYEQYF. The DNA for the CDR3 is TGTGCCAGTAGTACGATGGGGTACGAGCAGTACTTC.

The rearrangement joins TRBV15 to TRBJ2-4; the D call may be TRBD1 or TRBD2 (5 bases each). Germline lookup yields CDR1 LNHNV and CDR2 YYDKDF (reference sequence). The CDR3 runs to 18 residues. V was clipped by 4 bases and J by 4 bases, with 23 bases between them. The CDR3 loop is CATSNLQGAGMVKNIQYF. The CDR3 nucleotides are TGTGCCACCAGCAACCTCCAAGGGGCCGGGATGGTTAAAAACATTCAGTACTTC. The whole variable domain, filled in from reference TRBV15 and TRBJ2-4, reads DAMVIQNPRYQVTQFGKPVTLSCSQTLNHNVMYWYQQKSSQAPKLLFHYYDKDFNNEADTPDNFQSRRPNTSFCFLDIRSPGLGDTAMYLCATSNLQGAGMVKNIQYFGAGTRLSVL.

The V gene is TRBV9, the J gene TRBJ2-3, with a weak D call TRBD1 (6 bases). CDR3 size: 14 residues. Germline V gives CDR1 SGDLS, CDR2 YYNGEE. Trimming removed 3 bases at V and 4 bases at J, with 12 bases between. Here the CDR3 DNA reads TGTGCCAGCAGCGCCCGACAGGAACCAGATACGCAGTATTTT. This translates into CASSARQEPDTQYF.

The CDR3 here is CSVEVSSNQPQHF. The CDR3 DNA follows: TGCAGCGTTGAGGTTAGTAGCAATCAGCCCCAGCATTTT. The chain links TRBV29-1 to TRBJ1-5; D not certain. Germline lookup yields CDR1 SQVTM and CDR2 ANQGSEA. The V end lost 3 bases, the J end lost 0 bases, and 6 bases lay between the germline ends. The CDR3 totals 13 residues.

The chain links TRBV11-2 to TRBJ2-1, with unresolved D. The CDR3 loop spans 13 amino acids. Per germline, CDR1 SGHAT and CDR2 FQNNGV. Trimming removed 3 bases at V and 9 bases at J, with 12 bases between. The CDR3 protein is CASSLDPITEQFF. In DNA, the CDR3 is TGTGCCAGCAGCTTGGACCCTATCACTGAGCAGTTCTTC.

The rearrangement links TRBV5-5 to TRBJ2-2; D ambiguous. The CDR3 is made up of 13 amino acids. V gave up 1 base and J gave up 7 bases, with 8 bases separating them. Germline loops: CDR1 SGHKS, CDR2 YYEKEE (reference sequence). This CDR3 is CASSLRSDGELFF. The CDR3 bases are TGTGCCAGCAGCTTGAGGTCAGACGGGGAGCTGTTTTTT.

J is TRBJ1-5 and V is TRBV6-5, with D maybe TRBD1 (5 bases). V shed 7 bases and J shed 9 bases, with 16 bases lying between them. Germline lookup yields CDR1 MNHEY and CDR2 SVGAGI. The CDR3 consists of 13 residues. The CDR3 DNA sequence: TGTGCCAGCACCCGGTCAGGGAGTTGGCCCCAGCATTTT. Protein: CASTRSGSWPQHF.

This chain links TRBV7-9 with TRBJ1-2, with TRBD1 identical over 7 bases. The CDR3 sequence is 14 residues long. V shed 5 bases and J 4 bases; nucleotides not matched to a gene: 7. Germline CDR1 is SEHNR and CDR2 is FQNEAQ (reference sequence). The CDR3: CASSARQGIYGYTF. DNA of the CDR3: TGTGCCAGCAGCGCCCGACAGGGCATCTATGGCTACACCTTC.

This sequence joins TRBV29-1 and TRBJ2-2; no definite D call. Trimming removed 0 bases from V and 4 bases from J, with 6 bases in between. The CDR3 is made up of 13 amino acids. The V gene's germline CDR1 is SQVTM and CDR2 ANQGSEA. The CDR3 sequence is CSVEDRTTGELFF. The DNA of the CDR3 is TGCAGCGTTGAAGACAGGACCACCGGGGAGCTGTTTTTT.

V gene TRBV11-2 combines with J gene TRBJ2-3, with 7 nucleotides matching TRBD1. V was pared by 0 bases and J by 6 bases, with 6 bases of the junction left unmatched. The CDR3 sequence is 15 residues long. Looked up from germline, CDR1 is SGHAT and CDR2 is FQNNGV. The CDR3 DNA reads TGTGCCAGCAGCTTAGAGAGGACAGGTGTGGATACGCAGTATTTT. Amino acids: CASSLERTGVDTQYF.

The V call is TRBV14, the J call TRBJ2-7, with TRBD2 identical over 9 bases. J was trimmed by 5 bases and V by 4 bases; bases with no gene match: 9. The CDR3 extends over 15 amino acids. Germline CDR1 reads SGHDN; CDR2 reads FVKESK. CDR3 bases: TGTGCCAGCAGCCTCTTGGCGGGAGGGCCGAACGAGCAGTACTTC. It codes for CASSLLAGGPNEQYF.

This clone has just one count. The rearrangement uses TRBV6-1 and TRBJ1-2; 8 bases fit TRBD1. The ends lost 7 bases at V and 2 bases at J; junction bases unmatched: 9. The germline CDR1 and CDR2 sequences are MNHNS and SASEGT. CDR3 length: 15 amino acids. CDR3 nucleotide sequence: TGTGCCAGCAACCTCCAGGGGGCCTTAAACTATGGCTACACCTTC. It specifies CASNLQGALNYGYTF.

V and J are TRBV28 and TRBJ1-2, with D unresolved. V shed 7 bases and J shed 2 bases, with 20 bases lying between them. The CDR3 sequence is 16 residues long. CDR1 is MDHEN and CDR2 is SYDVKM in the germline V gene. CDR3 loop: CASTPPPGRGNYGYTF. CDR3 bases: TGTGCCAGCACCCCTCCGCCCGGGAGAGGAAACTATGGCTACACCTTC.

The chain uses TRBV7-3 and TRBJ1-1, with TRBD1 as a possible D gene (5 bases). Germline V lookup: CDR1 SGHTA, CDR2 FQGTGA. V shed 2 bases and J shed 0 bases, with 7 bases lying between them. The CDR3 sequence is 14 residues long. The CDR3 coding sequence is TGTGCCAGCAGCTTACAGGGTTTGAACACTGAAGCTTTCTTT. Translation: CASSLQGLNTEAFF.

As DNA, the CDR3 is TGTGCCAGCAGTGCCCGTAGCGGGGGTTACACAGATACGCAGTATTTT. Translated, it gives CASSARSGGYTDTQYF. This chain connects TRBV25-1 to TRBJ2-3; 9 nucleotides agree with TRBD2. CDR1 is MGHDK and CDR2 is SYGVNS in the germline V gene. This CDR3 comprises 16 residues. Trimming took 4 bases from V and 2 from J; bases not matched to a gene: 7.

The chain joins TRBV28 to TRBJ2-5; D is tentatively TRBD1 or TRBD2 (5 bases each). The CDR3 totals 15 residues. V was pared by 4 bases and J by 2 bases, with 14 bases between. Per the germline V gene, CDR1 is MDHEN and CDR2 is SYDVKM. The DNA for the CDR3 is TGTGCCAGCAGTTCTCTCCGGGACGGACAAGAGACCCAGTACTTC. This codes for CASSSLRDGQETQYF.

The V and J genes are TRBV10-3 and TRBJ1-1, with 7 bases aligning to TRBD1. V trimming: 10 bases; J trimming: 4 bases; junction bases outside the gene matches: 12. This CDR3 comprises 14 residues. The germline V gene has CDR1 ENHRY and CDR2 SYGVKD. CDR3 residues: CATRDRAEGTEAFF. For the CDR3, the DNA is TGTGCCACCCGAGACAGGGCCGAGGGCACTGAAGCTTTCTTT.

This rearrangement joins TRBV28 to TRBJ2-7; TRBD2 matches at 12 bases. With V trimmed by 6 bases and J by 3 bases, 6 bases remained unmatched. Per the germline V gene, CDR1 is MDHEN and CDR2 is SYDVKM. The CDR3 sequence is 15 residues long. The CDR3 spells CASRTTSGGIYEQYF. In DNA form, the CDR3 reads TGTGCCAGCAGGACCACTAGCGGGGGGATCTACGAGCAGTACTTC.

The V call is TRBV11-2, the J call TRBJ2-7, with 10 bases lining up with TRBD2. The V segment lost 2 bases and the J segment 2 bases; nucleotides outside the gene matches: 12. The V gene's germline CDR1 is SGHAT and CDR2 FQNNGV. CDR3 length: 18 residues. CDR3: CASSLSGNLAGETYEQYF. CDR3 nucleotides: TGTGCCAGCAGCTTATCAGGAAACCTAGCGGGAGAGACCTACGAGCAGTACTTC. Together with reference TRBV11-2 and TRBJ2-7, the CDR3 gives the full variable domain: EAGVAQSPRYKIIEKRQSVAFWCNPISGHATLYWYQQILGQGPKLLIQFQNNGVVDDSQLPKDRFSAERLKGVDSTLKIQPAKLEDSAVYLCASSLSGNLAGETYEQYFGPGTRLTVT.

This clone is judged medium-sized. J is TRBJ2-2 and V is TRBV5-1; 10 nucleotides align to TRBD2. V was clipped by 3 bases and J by 3 bases; unmatched bases: 5. Germline CDR1 is SGHRS and CDR2 is YFSETQ. CDR3 size: 16 residues. The CDR3 nucleotides are TGCGCCAGCAGCTCCCTGGGACTAGCGTACACCGGGGAGCTGTTTTTT. Its translation: CASSSLGLAYTGELFF. Drawing the rest from reference TRBV5-1 and TRBJ2-2, the complete variable domain is KAGVTQTPRYLIKTRGQQVTLSCSPISGHRSVSWYQQTPGQGLQFLFEYFSETQRNKGNFPGRFSGRQFSNSRSEMNVSTLELGDSALYLCASSSLGLAYTGELFFGEGSRLTVL.

The J gene is TRBJ2-7, the V gene TRBV2; 9 bases map to TRBD2. This CDR3 has 14 amino acids. Germline V gene sequence: CDR1 SNHLY, CDR2 FYNNEI. The trim removed 8 bases at V and 3 bases at J, leaving 8 bases unmatched. Written as DNA, the CDR3 is TGTGCCAGCCAGCTGCTAGCGGGGCTCTACGAGCAGTACTTC. The encoded protein is CASQLLAGLYEQYF.